Presented here are 25 T cell receptor beta chains from one specimen sequenced in a study of post-analysis software for immune sequencing data. Tagging with unique molecular identifiers was a feature of the TCR beta cDNA libraries. TCRdb re-derived calls from the PCR reads in MiXCR, one entry per CDR3 protein. The table shows over 700,000 distinct CDR3 sequences, with 30% occurring only once. Study observations and caveats: Relative to controls, patients had roughly five TRBV segments at higher frequency, with TRBV5-6, TRBV5-1 and TRBV20-1 among these.

The antigens these receptors bind are not known. The sample consisted of blood. All receptors come from a girl between 5 and 17 years old with multiple sclerosis.

The J gene is TRBJ2-7, the V gene TRBV7-8; 8 positions agree with TRBD1. The germline V gene has CDR1 SGHVS and CDR2 FQNEAQ. J gave up 3 bases and V 5 bases, and 12 bases lay outside the gene matches. The CDR3 has 16 amino acids. The CDR3 DNA follows: TGTGCCAGCAGCCCTGGATCCGGGACAGGATACTACGAGCAGTACTTC. Translated: CASSPGSGTGYYEQYF. Complete variable domain (other parts from reference TRBV7-8 and TRBJ2-7): GAGVSQSPRYKVAKRGQDVALRCDPISGHVSLFWYQQALGQGPEFLTYFQNEAQLDKSGLPSDRFFAERPEGSVSTLKIQRTQQEDSAVYLCASSPGSGTGYYEQYFGPGTRLTVT.

The chain recombines TRBV12-3 or TRBV12-4 with TRBJ2-1, with 7 bases aligning to TRBD1. The CDR3 runs 16 residues. The junction had 6 bases not matched to a gene; V was cut back by 4 bases and J by 0 bases. For the CDR3, the DNA is TGTGCCAGCAGTTCCTCCCGGACAGGCTCCTACAATGAGCAGTTCTTC. Amino acid sequence: CASSSSRTGSYNEQFF.

About this clonotype itself: A read error may produce the germline difference seen at one junction end. The rearrangement uses TRBV19 and TRBJ2-5; D unresolved. Per germline, CDR1 LNHDA and CDR2 SQIVND (reference sequence). The CDR3 sequence is 14 residues long. CDR3 in amino acids: CACRTQASQETQYF. Written as DNA, the CDR3 is TGTGCCTGTAGGACGCAAGCGTCGCAAGAGACCCAGTACTTC.

This clonotype has only a few counts. This rearrangement joins TRBV7-8 to TRBJ2-1; D remains unclear. CDR1 is SGHVS, CDR2 FQNEAQ, per germline. The ends were cut back, 5 bases at V and 8 bases at J, with 16 bases in the middle. CDR3 size: 14 residues. CDR3 protein: CASSPPRFADEQFF. CDR3 bases: TGTGCCAGCAGCCCCCCCAGATTTGCGGATGAGCAGTTCTTC.

V is TRBV5-1 and J is TRBJ2-3, with D possibly matching TRBD2 (5 bases). V lost 6 bases to trimming and J lost 2 bases, with 16 bases between them. The CDR3 covers 15 residues. CDR1 is SGHRS and CDR2 is YFSETQ in the germline V gene. The CDR3 loop is CASTRAEGYTDTQYF. The DNA for the CDR3 is TGCGCCAGCACCAGAGCGGAAGGGTACACAGATACGCAGTATTTT.

V and J are TRBV5-1 and TRBJ1-1; tentative D call: TRBD1 (5 bases). The CDR3 contains 13 residues. Germline-derived CDR1 and CDR2 are SGHRS and YFSETQ. The V end was cut by 0 bases, the J end by 12 bases, with 15 bases between. The CDR3 region is CASSLEAGFMTFF. The CDR3 nucleotides are TGCGCCAGCAGCTTGGAGGCAGGGTTTATGACTTTCTTT.

The V gene is TRBV7-2, the J gene TRBJ2-3; 9 nucleotides agree with TRBD2. The V and J ends lost 4 bases and 4 bases, in that order; junction bases with no gene match: 6. The CDR3 covers 15 residues. Germline V lookup: CDR1 SGHTA, CDR2 FQGNSA. CDR3 protein: CASSSTSGFPDTQYF. The CDR3 nucleotides are TGTGCCAGCAGCTCAACTAGCGGGTTCCCAGATACGCAGTATTTT.

The CDR3 region has the DNA TGTGCCAGCAGTTTAGGCCCCGAGGTAGCGGGAGAGTACAATGAGCAGTTCTTC. Translating it yields CASSLGPEVAGEYNEQFF. V usage is TRBV28 and J usage is TRBJ2-1; 9 bases match TRBD2. The CDR3 consists of 18 residues. Germline assignment: CDR1 MDHEN and CDR2 SYDVKM. V trimming: 2 bases; J trimming: 4 bases; junction bases outside the gene matches: 12.

This clonotype appeared many times. This rearrangement joins TRBV20-1 to TRBJ2-7; 16 bases map to TRBD2. Germline V gene data show CDR1 as DFQATT and CDR2 as SNEGSKA (reference sequence). The CDR3 extends over 16 amino acids. J gave up 3 bases and V 4 bases, and 6 bases lay outside the gene matches. The CDR3 region is CSATGTSGRGIYEQYF. Written as DNA, the CDR3 is TGCAGTGCTACCGGGACTAGCGGGAGGGGAATCTACGAGCAGTACTTC.

The chain is built from TRBV20-1 and TRBJ2-5; TRBD1 aligns across 7 bases. The CDR3 loop spans 14 amino acids. The V gene's germline CDR1 is DFQATT and CDR2 SNEGSKA (reference sequence). J gave up 2 bases and V 6 bases, and 9 bases lay outside the gene matches. CDR3 coding DNA: TGCAGTGCGGTCTCCGGGACAGTACAAGAGACCCAGTACTTC. Translating it yields CSAVSGTVQETQYF.

This clonotype was counted only a few times. V gene TRBV28 combines with J gene TRBJ2-1, with a weak D call TRBD1 (6 bases). Trimming removed 4 bases from V and 14 bases from J, with 18 bases in between. The CDR3 runs to 13 residues. Germline values: CDR1 MDHEN, CDR2 SYDVKM. CDR3 region: CASSYSHTGRKFF. The CDR3 region has the DNA TGTGCCAGCAGTTACTCTCATACAGGGAGAAAGTTCTTC.

A few counts support this clonotype. The chain carries TRBV2 and TRBJ2-7, with a tentative D call TRBD1 (6 bases). The germline CDR1 and CDR2 sequences are SNHLY and FYNNEI. CDR3 length: 13 amino acids. V was shortened by 5 bases and J by 4 bases, with 12 bases between the two germline ends. CDR3 in DNA: TGTGCCAGCAGTAGGGACAAACCGTACGAGCAGTACTTC. As protein: CASSRDKPYEQYF.

The genes are TRBV4-1 and TRBJ2-4; the match to TRBD1 covers 10 bases. The V segment lost 4 bases and the J segment 9 bases; nucleotides outside the gene matches: 6. Germline V gives CDR1 MGHRA, CDR2 YSYEKL. The CDR3 has 14 amino acids. CDR3 sequence: CASSPGQGLTIQYF. The CDR3 DNA follows: TGCGCCAGCAGCCCGGGACAGGGGCTTACCATTCAGTACTTC.

This clonotype was counted once. The rearrangement links TRBV5-6 to TRBJ2-5, with D tentatively TRBD1 (6 bases). V was pared by 5 bases and J by 2 bases, with 16 bases between. Per germline, CDR1 SGHDT and CDR2 YYEEEE. The CDR3 is 15 residues long. The CDR3 DNA reads as TGTGCCAGCAGTAAGGGCTTAAGGGGGCAAGAGACCCAGTACTTC. Its translation is CASSKGLRGQETQYF. The variable domain in full, completed from reference TRBV5-6 and TRBJ2-5, reads DAGVTQSPTHLIKTRGQQVTLRCSPKSGHDTVSWYQQALGQGPQFIFQYYEEEERQRGNFPDRFSGHQFPNYSSELNVNALLLGDSALYLCASSKGLRGQETQYFGPGTRLLVL.

The J gene is TRBJ1-5, the V gene TRBV18; a weak D match, TRBD1 (5 bases). Germline values: CDR1 KGHSH, CDR2 LQKENI. There are 15 residues in the CDR3. Trimming cost V 3 bases and J 7 bases, with 16 bases left between them. CDR3 sequence: CASSPGGNQDQPQHF. CDR3 bases: TGTGCCAGCTCACCGGGGGGTAATCAAGACCAGCCCCAGCATTTT.

This clonotype was picked up many times. The CDR3 region is CASSRTGGLAKNIQYF. The DNA of the CDR3 is TGTGCCAGCAGCCGTACAGGGGGCCTAGCCAAAAACATTCAGTACTTC. The rearrangement links TRBV7-2 to TRBJ2-4, with 9 bases identical to TRBD1. CDR1 is SGHTA, CDR2 FQGNSA, per germline. Unmatched junction bases numbered 5, after V lost 5 bases and J lost 0 bases. The CDR3 extends over 16 amino acids.

The genes are TRBV6-1 and TRBJ1-2; D may be TRBD1 (6 bases). Trimming removed 5 bases at V and 8 bases at J, with 12 bases between. The CDR3 length is 12 residues. Germline loops: CDR1 MNHNS, CDR2 SASEGT. The CDR3 region has the DNA TGTGCCAGCAGTCACCAGGGGCCGGGCTACACCTTC. Amino acids: CASSHQGPGYTF.

This clonotype was seen a handful of times. The chain couples TRBV4-2 to TRBJ2-2; D uncertain. The length of the CDR3 is 14 residues. V lost 4 bases and J 2 bases, leaving 8 bases between the germline ends. Germline V gives CDR1 LGHNA, CDR2 YNFKEQ. The CDR3 nucleotides read TGTGCCAGCAGCCCGGCCGGAAACACCGGGGAGCTGTTTTTT. As protein: CASSPAGNTGELFF.

Comment on this clonotype: One junction end does not reproduce the germline sequence, and a read error may be involved. The chain employs TRBV5-1 and TRBJ2-5; D call uncertain. The germline gives CDR1 SGHRS, CDR2 YFSETQ. The length of the CDR3 is 14 residues. Written as DNA, the CDR3 is TGCACCAGCAGCTTGGGCGAGATGGAGGAGACCCAGTACTTC. Encoded protein: CTSSLGEMEETQYF.

The gene calls are TRBV29-1 and TRBJ2-3; D uncertain. The length of the CDR3 is 12 residues. Trimming pared 4 bases from V and 6 bases from J, leaving 11 bases between. Germline values: CDR1 SQVTM, CDR2 ANQGSEA. CDR3 sequence reads: CSVGPSRDTQYF. The DNA of the CDR3 is TGCAGCGTTGGACCTTCCCGGGATACGCAGTATTTT.

V and J are TRBV6-1 and TRBJ2-5; D is ambiguous. The CDR3 covers 14 residues. CDR1 is MNHNS, CDR2 SASEGT, per germline. V dropped 1 base and J dropped 5 bases, with 11 bases sitting between them. The CDR3: CASSEGGALETQYF. The CDR3 region has the DNA TGTGCCAGCAGTGAAGGTGGCGCCTTGGAGACCCAGTACTTC.

This clonotype has more than one count but fewer than ten. CDR3 DNA sequence: TGTGCCAGCAGCCGGGGGGACAGGCCTCTCTGGAGGGAGACCCAGTACTTC. Translated: CASSRGDRPLWRETQYF. The chain links TRBV7-2 to TRBJ2-5, with D perhaps TRBD1 (8 bases). Germline V CDR1 and CDR2: SGHTA, FQGNSA. V lost 5 bases and J 5 bases, leaving 24 bases between the germline ends. The CDR3 consists of 17 residues.

This rearrangement joins TRBV20-1 to TRBJ2-5, with unresolved D. The germline V gene has CDR1 DFQATT and CDR2 SNEGSKA (reference sequence). Trimming stripped 0 bases from V and 0 bases from J, with 14 bases between. This CDR3 is 16 amino acids long. The CDR3 bases are TGCAGTGCTAGAGATCGTTGGCAGGTCGACCAAGAGACCCAGTACTTC. Protein sequence: CSARDRWQVDQETQYF.

The rearrangement joins TRBV7-2 to TRBJ1-4; maybe TRBD1 (5 bases). V gave up 1 base and J gave up 5 bases, with 11 bases separating them. This CDR3 region has 15 residues. Germline lookup yields CDR1 SGHTA and CDR2 FQGNSA. The CDR3 is CASSLVSGPNEKLFF. In DNA form, the CDR3 reads TGTGCCAGCAGCTTAGTCTCGGGGCCAAATGAAAAACTGTTTTTT.

The chain is built from TRBV7-9 and TRBJ1-1; no definite D call. This CDR3 is 15 amino acids long. The germline V and J ends were trimmed by 5 bases and 3 bases, with 16 bases remaining between them. CDR1 SEHNR and CDR2 FQNEAQ come from the germline V gene (reference sequence). The CDR3 sequence is CASSPLGLRDTEAFF. In nucleotides, the CDR3 is TGTGCCAGCAGCCCCCTAGGATTGCGGGACACTGAAGCTTTCTTT. The complete variable domain, with remaining parts taken from reference TRBV7-9 and TRBJ1-1, reads DTGVSQNPRHKITKRGQNVTFRCDPISEHNRLYWYRQTLGQGPEFLTYFQNEAQLEKSRLLSDRFSAERPKGSFSTLEIQRTEQGDSAMYLCASSPLGLRDTEAFFGQGTRLTVV.